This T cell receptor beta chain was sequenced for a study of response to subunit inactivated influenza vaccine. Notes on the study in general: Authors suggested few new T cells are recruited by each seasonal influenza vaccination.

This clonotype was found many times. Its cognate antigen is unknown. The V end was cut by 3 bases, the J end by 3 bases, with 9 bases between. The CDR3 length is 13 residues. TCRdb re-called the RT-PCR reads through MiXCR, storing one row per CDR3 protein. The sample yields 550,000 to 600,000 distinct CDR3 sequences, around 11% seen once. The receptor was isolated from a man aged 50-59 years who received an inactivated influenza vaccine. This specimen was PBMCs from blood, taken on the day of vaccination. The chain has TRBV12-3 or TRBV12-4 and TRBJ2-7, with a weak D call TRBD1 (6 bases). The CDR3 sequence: CASSLGHFYEQYF. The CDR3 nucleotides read TGTGCCAGCAGTTTGGGACACTTCTACGAGCAGTACTTC.